One and the same sample provided the 17 T cell receptor beta chains below, sequenced in a study of T cells expressing NK-cell markers. From its re-call of the 5' RACE reads, TCRdb lists each CDR3 protein once, without DNA. The sample has about 460,000 distinct CDR3 sequences, and its top ten clones hold approximately 1.5%. The sample taken for sequencing was blood T cells: a sorted CD56 or NKG2C T cell subset, CD4+ or CD8+ T cells, or bulk PBMC T cells (not recorded which). The receptors here all came from a woman in her 50s in good health.

The gene calls are TRBV5-1 and TRBJ2-2; lacking DNA, the TRBD2 call made by TCRdb goes unchecked. The CDR3 spans 17 residues. Germline CDR1 and CDR2: SGHRS and YFSETQ. CDR3 region: CASSLAVAGGSTGELFF.

The chain joins TRBV20-1 to TRBJ1-3. Germline CDR1 DFQATT, CDR2 SNEGSKA (reference sequence). This CDR3 contains 13 residues. This CDR3 is CSARDWQGNTIYF.

The chain couples TRBV4-2 to TRBJ2-2; there is no DNA to check the TCRdb D call of TRBD1. The germline gives CDR1 LGHNA, CDR2 YNFKEQ. The CDR3 consists of 16 residues. CDR3 sequence: CASSPRGPQTAGELFF.

The CDR3 sequence is CASSPYRTSADTQYF. The V gene is TRBV11-3, the J gene TRBJ2-3. This CDR3 is 15 amino acids long. CDR1 is SGHNT and CDR2 is YENEEA in the germline V gene.

The chain links TRBV12-3 or TRBV12-4 to TRBJ2-5; the TRBD1 assignment by TCRdb is unverifiable without DNA. The CDR3 totals 12 residues. The chain's CDR3 is CATRGPGETQYF.

V and J are TRBV29-1 and TRBJ1-2; TCRdb's D gene call, TRBD1, goes unchecked for lack of DNA. CDR1 and CDR2 (germline): SQVTM, ANQGSEA. This CDR3 comprises 14 residues. The CDR3 is CSVKLGQGAYGYTF. The variable domain in full, completed from reference TRBV29-1 and TRBJ1-2, reads SAVISQKPSRDICQRGTSLTIQCQVDSQVTMMFWYRQQPGQSLTLIATANQGSEATYESGFVIDKFPISRPNLTFSTLTVSNMSPEDSSIYLCSVKLGQGAYGYTFGSGTRLTVV.

J is TRBJ1-1 and V is TRBV24-1. Germline CDR1 KGHDR, CDR2 SFDVKD. This CDR3 is 16 amino acids long. Here the CDR3 reads CATRPKVGSMNTEAFF.

V and J are TRBV7-8 and TRBJ2-1; TCRdb picks TRBD2, but there is no DNA to check that call. CDR1 and CDR2 from the germline V gene are SGHVS and FQNEAQ. The CDR3 totals 17 residues. The CDR3 protein is CASSPVGGLQSQNEQFF.

J is TRBJ2-3 and V is TRBV24-1. The CDR3 spans 13 residues. Germline lookup yields CDR1 KGHDR and CDR2 SFDVKD. CDR3 protein: CATSDAFPDTQYF.

The rearrangement links TRBV15 to TRBJ2-2. This CDR3 has 14 residues. From germline, CDR1 is LNHNV and CDR2 YYDKDF (reference sequence). The CDR3: CATSRDRSWQGLFF. Together with reference TRBV15 and TRBJ2-2, the CDR3 gives the full variable domain: DAMVIQNPRYQVTQFGKPVTLSCSQTLNHNVMYWYQQKSSQAPKLLFHYYDKDFNNEADTPDNFQSRRPNTSFCFLDIRSPGLGDTAMYLCATSRDRSWQGLFFGEGSRLTVL.

This rearrangement joins TRBV20-1 to TRBJ2-1; the TCRdb call, TRBD2, lacks DNA for checking. Germline CDR1 and CDR2: DFQATT and SNEGSKA (reference sequence). The CDR3 is 16 amino acids. The CDR3: CSAQIVETGVDNEQFF.

V is TRBV10-3 and J is TRBJ2-7; TCRdb lists TRBD1, though no DNA is available to test this call. The CDR3 runs 15 residues. Looked up from germline, CDR1 is ENHRY and CDR2 is SYGVKD. The CDR3 sequence is CAISESGRGSYEQYF.

This chain links TRBV5-1 with TRBJ2-5; TCRdb returns TRBD2, unconfirmable since there is no DNA. Germline V CDR1 and CDR2: SGHRS, YFSETQ. There are 15 residues in the CDR3. CDR3 in amino acids: CASSRSAGARETQYF.

The gene calls are TRBV6-6 and TRBJ2-2; TCRdb designates TRBD2, a call that cannot be tested without DNA. Germline CDR1 and CDR2: MNHNY and SVGAGI (reference sequence). The CDR3 extends over 16 amino acids. CDR3 in amino acids: CASSYRLAGAPGELFF.

V and J are TRBV14 and TRBJ1-5; TCRdb gives TRBD1 as the D gene, but with no DNA this cannot be confirmed. The CDR3 covers 15 residues. The V gene's germline CDR1 is SGHDN and CDR2 FVKESK. The CDR3 loop is CASRHYRGSNQPQHF. Full variable domain (rest looked up from reference TRBV14 and TRBJ1-5): EAGVTQFPSHSVIEKGQTVTLRCDPISGHDNLYWYRRVMGKEIKFLLHFVKESKQDESGMPNNRFLAERTGGTYSTLKVQPAELEDSGVYFCASRHYRGSNQPQHFGDGTRLSIL.

The chain is built from TRBV7-9 and TRBJ2-1; TCRdb's D call, TRBD2, is unchecked because there is no DNA. The V gene's germline CDR1 is SEHNR and CDR2 FQNEAQ (reference sequence). The length of the CDR3 is 18 residues. CDR3 residues: CASTLKGVLAGGYNEQFF.

This chain connects TRBV20-1 to TRBJ2-7; the D gene TCRdb calls, TRBD2, cannot be checked with no DNA. The CDR3 loop spans 15 amino acids. Per germline, CDR1 DFQATT and CDR2 SNEGSKA (reference sequence). Here the CDR3 reads CSAERPSGRTGEQYF.